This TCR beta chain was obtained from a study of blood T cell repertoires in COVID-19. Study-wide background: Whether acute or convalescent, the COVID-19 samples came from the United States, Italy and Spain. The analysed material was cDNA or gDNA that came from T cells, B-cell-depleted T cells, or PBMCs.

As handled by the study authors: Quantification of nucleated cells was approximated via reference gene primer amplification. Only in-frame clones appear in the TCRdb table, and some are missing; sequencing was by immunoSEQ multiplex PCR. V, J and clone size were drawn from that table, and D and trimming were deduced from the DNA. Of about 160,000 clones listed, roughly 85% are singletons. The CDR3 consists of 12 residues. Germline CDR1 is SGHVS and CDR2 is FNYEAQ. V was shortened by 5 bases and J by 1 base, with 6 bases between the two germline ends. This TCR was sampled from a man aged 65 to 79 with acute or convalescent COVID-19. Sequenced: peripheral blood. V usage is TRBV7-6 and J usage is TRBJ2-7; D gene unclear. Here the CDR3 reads CASSHRSYEQYF. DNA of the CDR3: TGTGCCAGCAGCCACCGGTCCTACGAGCAGTACTTC.